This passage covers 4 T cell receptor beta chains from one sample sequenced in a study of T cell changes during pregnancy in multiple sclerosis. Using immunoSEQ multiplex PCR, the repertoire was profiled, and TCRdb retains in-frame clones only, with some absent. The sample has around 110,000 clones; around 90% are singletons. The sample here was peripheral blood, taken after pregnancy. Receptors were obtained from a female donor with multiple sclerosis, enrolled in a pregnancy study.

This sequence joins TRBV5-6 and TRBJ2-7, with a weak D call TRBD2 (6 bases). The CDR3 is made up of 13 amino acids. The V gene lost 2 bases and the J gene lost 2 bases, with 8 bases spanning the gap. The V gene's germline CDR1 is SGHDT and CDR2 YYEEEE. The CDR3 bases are TGTGCCAGCAGCTTAGCGGGTCCCTACGAGCAGTACTTC. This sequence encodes CASSLAGPYEQYF.

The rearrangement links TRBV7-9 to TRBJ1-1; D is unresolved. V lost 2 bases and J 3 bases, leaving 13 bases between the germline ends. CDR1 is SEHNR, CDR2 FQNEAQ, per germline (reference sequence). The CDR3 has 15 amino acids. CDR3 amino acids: CASSLSPIDYTEAFF. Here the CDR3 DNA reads TGTGCCAGCAGCTTAAGTCCGATAGATTACACTGAAGCTTTCTTT.

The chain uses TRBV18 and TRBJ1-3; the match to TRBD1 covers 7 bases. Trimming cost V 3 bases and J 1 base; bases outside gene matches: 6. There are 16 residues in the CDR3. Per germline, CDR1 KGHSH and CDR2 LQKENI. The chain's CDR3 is CASSPGTVKSGNTIYF. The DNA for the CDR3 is TGTGCCAGCTCACCTGGGACAGTAAAATCTGGAAACACCATATATTTT.

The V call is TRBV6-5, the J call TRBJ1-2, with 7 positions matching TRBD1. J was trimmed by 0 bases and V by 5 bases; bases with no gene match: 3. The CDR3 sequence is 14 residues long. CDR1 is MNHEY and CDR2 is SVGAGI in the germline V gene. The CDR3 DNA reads TGTGCCAGCAGTCGACAGGGTTCTAACTATGGCTACACCTTC. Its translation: CASSRQGSNYGYTF.